This TCR beta chain appears in the sequencing data of a study of OX40 agonist ivuxolimab in advanced cancers. CDR3 length equals 13 residues. Germline assignment: CDR1 SGHAT and CDR2 FQNNGV. Trimming pared 2 bases from V and 5 bases from J, leaving 10 bases between. Data came from immunoSEQ multiplex PCR; TCRdb stores just in-frame clones and leaves some out. The sample lists about 70,000 clones, 80% to 90% occurring once. The sequence came from an adult with an advanced solid tumor such as melanoma, head and neck, liver or kidney cancer. Specimen: CD4+ or CD8+ T cells sorted from blood, collected in a trial of the OX40 agonist ivuxolimab. The chain recombines TRBV11-2 with TRBJ2-7; D remains unclear. CDR3: CASSLLLTHEQYF. The DNA of the CDR3 is TGTGCCAGCAGCTTACTGTTGACACACGAGCAGTACTTC.